This paragraph covers one T cell receptor beta chain sequence. V was cut by 4 bases and J by 2 bases, with 12 bases left in between. Per germline, CDR1 LGHDT and CDR2 YNNKEL (reference sequence). This CDR3 is 15 amino acids long. This entry is derived from a study of identical twins. Template switching added a universal primer binding site, and final cDNA carried unique molecular identifiers. One entry per CDR3 protein, called by TCRdb with MiXCR from the 5' RACE reads. The repertoire holds 400,000 or so distinct CDR3 sequences, with approximately 9.1% as singletons. The sequenced sample consisted of naive T cells sorted from blood. The chain carries TRBV3-1 and TRBJ2-1; D remains ambiguous. This TCR derives from a woman between 45 and 60 years old in good health. The CDR3 sequence is CASSLGQNPYNEQFF. The CDR3 nucleotides are TGTGCCAGCAGCCTCGGGCAAAACCCCTACAATGAGCAGTTCTTC.